This TCR beta chain was identified during a study of early T cells in non-severe SARS-CoV-2 infection. V was shortened by 5 bases and J by 5 bases, with 11 bases between the two germline ends. The CDR3 contains 13 residues. CDR1 is SGHRS and CDR2 is YFSETQ in the germline V gene. cDNA molecules, individually, were tagged with unique molecular identifiers. TCRdb re-derived calls from the 5' RACE reads in MiXCR, one entry per CDR3 protein. The sample consists of about 61,000 distinct CDR3 sequences, around 12% of them appearing once. This clonotype was detected only a few times. The sequences come from whole blood, collected at baseline. This TCR was recovered from an adult who was a healthcare worker with PCR-confirmed SARS-CoV-2 infection or an uninfected control (not recorded which). The donor label of this sample is uncertain. The J gene is TRBJ2-1, the V gene TRBV5-1; D is uncertain. CDR3 nucleotide sequence: TGCGCCAGCAGGCGGACCGAGAACAATGAGCAGTTCTTC. Amino acids: CASRRTENNEQFF.